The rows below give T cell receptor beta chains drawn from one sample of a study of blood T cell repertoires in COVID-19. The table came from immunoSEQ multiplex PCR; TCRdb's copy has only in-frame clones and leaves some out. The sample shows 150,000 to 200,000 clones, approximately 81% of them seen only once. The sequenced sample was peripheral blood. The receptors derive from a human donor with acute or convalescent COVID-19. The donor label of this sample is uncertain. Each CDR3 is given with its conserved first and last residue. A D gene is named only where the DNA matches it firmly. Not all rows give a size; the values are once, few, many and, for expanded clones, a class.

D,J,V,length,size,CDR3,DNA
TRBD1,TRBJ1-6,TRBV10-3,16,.,CAISEAWTGGNSPLHF,TGTGCCATCAGTGAGGCTTGGACAGGGGGCAATTCACCCCTCCACTTT
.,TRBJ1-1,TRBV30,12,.,CAWSKGDPEAFF,TGTGCCTGGAGTAAGGGGGACCCTGAAGCTTTCTTT
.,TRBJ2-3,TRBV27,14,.,CASSFRGSTDTQYF,TGTGCCAGCAGTTTCAGGGGTAGCACAGATACGCAGTATTTT
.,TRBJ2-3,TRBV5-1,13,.,CASSSRQSDTQYF,TGCGCCAGCAGCTCACGACAGTCAGATACGCAGTATTTT
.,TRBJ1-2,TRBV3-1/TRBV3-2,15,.,CASSQGATRVGGYTF,TGTGCCAGCAGCCAAGGAGCGACGAGGGTCGGGGGCTACACCTTC
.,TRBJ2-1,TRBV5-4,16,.,CASSLGGPLSYNEQFF,TGTGCCAGCAGCTTGGGGGGGCCCCTCTCCTACAATGAGCAGTTCTTC
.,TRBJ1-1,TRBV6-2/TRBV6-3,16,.,CASSWWRSELNTEAFF,TGTGCCAGCAGTTGGTGGCGTTCGGAGCTGAACACTGAAGCTTTCTTT
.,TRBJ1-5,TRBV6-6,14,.,CATKEETDNQPQHF,TGTGCCACCAAGGAAGAAACAGACAATCAGCCCCAGCATTTT
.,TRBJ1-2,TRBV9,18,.,CASSAQPLSDGRLYGYTF,TGTGCCAGCAGCGCCCAACCCCTTAGCGACGGGCGTTTGTATGGCTACACCTTC
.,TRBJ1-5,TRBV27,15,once,CASSWAGSQHQPQHF,TGTGCCAGCAGTTGGGCAGGGTCCCAGCATCAGCCCCAGCATTTT
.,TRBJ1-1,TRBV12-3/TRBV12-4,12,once,CASGPRNTEAFF,TGTGCCAGCGGGCCGAGGAACACTGAAGCTTTCTTT
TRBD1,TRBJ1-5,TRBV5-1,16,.,CASSLGGTDSNQPQHF,TGCGCCAGCAGCTTGGGAGGGACAGATAGCAATCAGCCCCAGCATTTT
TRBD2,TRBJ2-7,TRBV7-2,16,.,CASSLPASGGAYEQYF,TGTGCCAGCAGCTTACCAGCTAGCGGGGGCGCTTACGAGCAGTACTTC
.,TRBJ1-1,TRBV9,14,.,CASSVGVGNTEAFF,TGTGCCAGCAGCGTGGGAGTAGGAAACACTGAAGCTTTCTTT
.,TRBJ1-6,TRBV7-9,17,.,CASSKGALSSYNSPLHF,TGTGCCAGCAGCAAAGGGGCCCTAAGCTCCTATAATTCACCCCTCCACTTT
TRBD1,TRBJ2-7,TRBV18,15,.,CASSPGTGYTYEQYF,TGTGCCAGCTCACCTGGGACAGGCTACACCTACGAGCAGTACTTC
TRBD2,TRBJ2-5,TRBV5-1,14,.,CASSTGLVGQDQYF,TGCGCCAGCAGCACGGGACTAGTGGGGCAGGACCAGTACTTC
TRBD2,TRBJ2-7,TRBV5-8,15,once,CASSSGTSGVDEQYF,TGTGCCAGCAGCTCCGGGACTAGCGGGGTTGACGAGCAGTACTTC
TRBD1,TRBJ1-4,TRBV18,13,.,CATRQGGHEKLFF,TGTGCCACCAGACAGGGGGGGCATGAAAAACTGTTTTTT